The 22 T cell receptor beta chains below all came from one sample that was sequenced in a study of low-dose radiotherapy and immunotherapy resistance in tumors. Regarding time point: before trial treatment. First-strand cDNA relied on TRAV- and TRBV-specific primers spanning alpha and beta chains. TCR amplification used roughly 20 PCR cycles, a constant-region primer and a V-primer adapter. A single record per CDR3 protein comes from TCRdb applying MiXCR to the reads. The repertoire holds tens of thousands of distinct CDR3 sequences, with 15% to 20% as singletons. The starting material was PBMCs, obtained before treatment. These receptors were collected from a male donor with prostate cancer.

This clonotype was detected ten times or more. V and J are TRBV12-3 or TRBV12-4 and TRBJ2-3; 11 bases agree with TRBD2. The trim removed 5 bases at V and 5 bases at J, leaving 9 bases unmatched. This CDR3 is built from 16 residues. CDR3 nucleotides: TGTGCCAGCAGTAGGCCGGGACTAGCGGAGAAAGATACGCAGTATTTT. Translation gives CASSRPGLAEKDTQYF.

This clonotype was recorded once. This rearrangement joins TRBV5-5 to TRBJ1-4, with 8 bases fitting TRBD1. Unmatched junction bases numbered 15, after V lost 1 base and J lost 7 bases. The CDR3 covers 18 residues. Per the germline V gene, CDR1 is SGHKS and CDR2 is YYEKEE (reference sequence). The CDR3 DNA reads TGTGCCAGCAGCTTGACAGGGCAGGGGGCGACTTTTTCTGAAAAACTGTTTTTT. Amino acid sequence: CASSLTGQGATFSEKLFF.

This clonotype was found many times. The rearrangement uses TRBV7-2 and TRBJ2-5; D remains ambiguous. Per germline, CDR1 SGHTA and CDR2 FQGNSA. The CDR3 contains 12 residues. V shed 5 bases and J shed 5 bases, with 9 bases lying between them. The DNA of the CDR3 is TGTGCCAGCAGCGCCGACCGTGAGACCCAGTACTTC. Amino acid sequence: CASSADRETQYF.

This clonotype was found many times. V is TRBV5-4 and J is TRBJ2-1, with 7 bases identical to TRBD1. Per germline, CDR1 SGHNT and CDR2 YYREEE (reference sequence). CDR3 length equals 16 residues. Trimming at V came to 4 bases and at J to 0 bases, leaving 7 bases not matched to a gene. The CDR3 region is CASSTQTGSSYNEQFF. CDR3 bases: TGTGCCAGCAGCACACAGACAGGGAGCTCCTACAATGAGCAGTTCTTC. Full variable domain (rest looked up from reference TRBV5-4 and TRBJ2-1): ETGVTQSPTHLIKTRGQQVTLRCSSQSGHNTVSWYQQALGQGPQFIFQYYREEENGRGNFPPRFSGLQFPNYSSELNVNALELDDSALYLCASSTQTGSSYNEQFFGPGTRLTVL.

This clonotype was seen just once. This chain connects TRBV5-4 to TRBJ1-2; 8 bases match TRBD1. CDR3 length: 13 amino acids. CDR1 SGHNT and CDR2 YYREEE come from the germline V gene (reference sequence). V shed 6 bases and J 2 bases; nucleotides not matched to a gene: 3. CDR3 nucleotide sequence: TGTGCCAGCATTGGACAGGGAAACTATGGCTACACCTTC. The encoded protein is CASIGQGNYGYTF.

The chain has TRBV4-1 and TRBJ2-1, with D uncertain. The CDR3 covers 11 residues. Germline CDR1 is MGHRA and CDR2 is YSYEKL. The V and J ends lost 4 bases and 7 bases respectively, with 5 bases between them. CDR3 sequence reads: CASSRWNEQFF. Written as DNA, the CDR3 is TGCGCCAGCAGCCGGTGGAATGAGCAGTTCTTC.

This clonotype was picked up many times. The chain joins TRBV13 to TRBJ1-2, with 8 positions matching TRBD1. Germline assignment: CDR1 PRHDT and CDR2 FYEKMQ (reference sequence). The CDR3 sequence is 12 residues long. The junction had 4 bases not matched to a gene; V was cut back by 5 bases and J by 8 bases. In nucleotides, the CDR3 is TGTGCCAGCAGCAACCGGACAGGGGGCTACACCTTC. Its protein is CASSNRTGGYTF. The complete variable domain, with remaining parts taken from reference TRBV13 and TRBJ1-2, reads AAGVIQSPRHLIKEKRETATLKCYPIPRHDTVYWYQQGPGQDPQFLISFYEKMQSDKGSIPDRFSAQQFSDYHSELNMSSLELGDSALYFCASSNRTGGYTFGSGTRLTVV.

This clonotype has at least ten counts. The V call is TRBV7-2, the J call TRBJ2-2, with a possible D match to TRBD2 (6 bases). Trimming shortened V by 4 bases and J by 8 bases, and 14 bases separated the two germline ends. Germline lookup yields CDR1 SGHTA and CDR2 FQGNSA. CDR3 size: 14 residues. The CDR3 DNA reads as TGTGCCAGCAGCTCAGTGGGGGGAGGAGGGGAGCTGTTTTTT. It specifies CASSSVGGGGELFF.

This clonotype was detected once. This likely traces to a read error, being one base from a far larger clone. CDR3 in DNA: TGTGCCAGCAGCTTAAGGACTAGCGGCACCTACGAGCAGTTCTTC. This gives the protein CASSLRTSGTYEQFF. The chain links TRBV5-4 to TRBJ2-1; 10 positions match TRBD2. Germline V gives CDR1 SGHNT, CDR2 YYREEE (reference sequence). The CDR3 spans 15 residues. After removal of 2 bases from V and 10 bases from J, the junction contained 9 bases not matched to a gene.

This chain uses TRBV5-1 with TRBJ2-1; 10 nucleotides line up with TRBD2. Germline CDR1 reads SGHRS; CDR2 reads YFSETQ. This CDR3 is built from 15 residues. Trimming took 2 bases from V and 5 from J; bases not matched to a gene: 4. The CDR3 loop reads CASSLSGRADNEQFF. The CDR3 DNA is TGCGCCAGCAGCTTAAGCGGGAGGGCCGACAATGAGCAGTTCTTC.

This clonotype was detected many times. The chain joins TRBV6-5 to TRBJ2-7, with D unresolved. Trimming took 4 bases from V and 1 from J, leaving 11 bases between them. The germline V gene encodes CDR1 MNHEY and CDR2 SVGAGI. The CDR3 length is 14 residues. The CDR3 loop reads CASSSAGGSYEQYF. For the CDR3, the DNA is TGTGCCAGCAGTTCTGCTGGCGGATCCTACGAGCAGTACTTC.

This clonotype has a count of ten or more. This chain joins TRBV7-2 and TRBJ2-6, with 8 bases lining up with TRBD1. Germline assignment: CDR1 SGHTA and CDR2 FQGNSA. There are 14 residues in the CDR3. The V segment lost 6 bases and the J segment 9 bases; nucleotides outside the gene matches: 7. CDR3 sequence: CASSSTRGLNVLTF. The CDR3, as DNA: TGTGCCAGCAGTAGTACCAGGGGGCTCAACGTCCTGACTTTC. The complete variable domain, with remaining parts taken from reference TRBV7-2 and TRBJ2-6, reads GAGVSQSPSNKVTEKGKDVELRCDPISGHTALYWYRQSLGQGLEFLIYFQGNSAPDKSGLPSDRFSAERTGGSVSTLTIQRTQQEDSAVYLCASSSTRGLNVLTFGAGSRLTVL.

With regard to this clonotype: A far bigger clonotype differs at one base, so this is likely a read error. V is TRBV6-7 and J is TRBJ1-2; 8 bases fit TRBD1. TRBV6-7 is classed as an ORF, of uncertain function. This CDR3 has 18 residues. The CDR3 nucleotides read TGTGCCAGCAGTGTCAGAGGACAGGGCCGACCTCCTAACAATGGCTACACCTTC. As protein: CASSVRGQGRPPNNGYTF.

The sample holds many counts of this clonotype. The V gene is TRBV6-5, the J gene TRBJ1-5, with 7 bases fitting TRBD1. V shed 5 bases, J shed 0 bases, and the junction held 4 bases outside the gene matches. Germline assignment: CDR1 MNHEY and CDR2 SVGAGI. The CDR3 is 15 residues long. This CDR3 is CASSPDRNSNQPQHF. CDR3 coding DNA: TGTGCCAGCAGTCCGGACAGGAATAGCAATCAGCCCCAGCATTTT.

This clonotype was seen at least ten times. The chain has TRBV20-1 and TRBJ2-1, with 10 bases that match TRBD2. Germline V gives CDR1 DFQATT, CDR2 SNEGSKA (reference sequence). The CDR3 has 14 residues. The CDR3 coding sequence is TGCAGCCCGAGAGCGGGGGGGCTTTTAGATGAGCAGTTCTTC. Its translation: CSPRAGGLLDEQFF.

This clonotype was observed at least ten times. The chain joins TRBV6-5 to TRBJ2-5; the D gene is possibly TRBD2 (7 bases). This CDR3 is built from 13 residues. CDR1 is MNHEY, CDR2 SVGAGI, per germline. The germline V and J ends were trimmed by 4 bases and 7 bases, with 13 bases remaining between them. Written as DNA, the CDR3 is TGTGCCAGCAGTTTGGCGGGGGCCGGGACCCAGTACTTC. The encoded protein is CASSLAGAGTQYF.

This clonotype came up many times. CDR3 sequence (DNA): TGTGCCAGCAGTCGCGACGTGACCCCGGCTTTCTTT. Residues: CASSRDVTPAFF. V gene TRBV12-3 or TRBV12-4 combines with J gene TRBJ1-1, with D hard to call. Trimming took 5 bases from V and 11 from J, leaving 15 bases between them. The CDR3 length is 12 residues.

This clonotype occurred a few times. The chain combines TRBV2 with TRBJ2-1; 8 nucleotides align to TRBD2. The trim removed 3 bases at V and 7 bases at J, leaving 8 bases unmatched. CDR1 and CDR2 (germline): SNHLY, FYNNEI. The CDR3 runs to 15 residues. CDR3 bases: TGTGCCAGCAGTGACGATAGCGGGGTGGGTAATGAGCAGTTCTTC. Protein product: CASSDDSGVGNEQFF.

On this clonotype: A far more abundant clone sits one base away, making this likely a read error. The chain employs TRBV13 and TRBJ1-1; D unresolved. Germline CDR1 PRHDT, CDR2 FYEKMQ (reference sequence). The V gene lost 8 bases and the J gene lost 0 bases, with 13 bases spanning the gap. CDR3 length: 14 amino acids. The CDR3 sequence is CASFWSNMNTEAFF. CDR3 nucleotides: TGTGCCAGCTTCTGGAGCAACATGAACACTGAAGCTTTCTTT.

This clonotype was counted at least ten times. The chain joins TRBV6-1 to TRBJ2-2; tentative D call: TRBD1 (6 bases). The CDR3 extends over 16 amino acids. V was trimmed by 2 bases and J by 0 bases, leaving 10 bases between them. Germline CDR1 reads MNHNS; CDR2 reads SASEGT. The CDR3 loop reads CASSEFGGANTGELFF. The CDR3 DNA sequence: TGTGCCAGCAGTGAATTTGGGGGCGCGAACACCGGGGAGCTGTTTTTT.

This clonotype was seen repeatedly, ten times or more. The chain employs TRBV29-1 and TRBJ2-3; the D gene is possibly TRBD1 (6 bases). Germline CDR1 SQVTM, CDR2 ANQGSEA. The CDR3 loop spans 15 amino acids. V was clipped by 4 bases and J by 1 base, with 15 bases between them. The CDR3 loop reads CSVALSHRGTDTQYF. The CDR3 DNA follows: TGCAGCGTTGCCCTCTCACACAGGGGCACAGATACGCAGTATTTT.

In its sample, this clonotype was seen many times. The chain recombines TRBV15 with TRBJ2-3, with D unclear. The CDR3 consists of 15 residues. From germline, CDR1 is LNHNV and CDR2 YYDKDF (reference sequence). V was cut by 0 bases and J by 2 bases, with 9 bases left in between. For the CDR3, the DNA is TGTGCCACCAGCAGAGAAGTACCGTCCACAGATACGCAGTATTTT. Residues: CATSREVPSTDTQYF.